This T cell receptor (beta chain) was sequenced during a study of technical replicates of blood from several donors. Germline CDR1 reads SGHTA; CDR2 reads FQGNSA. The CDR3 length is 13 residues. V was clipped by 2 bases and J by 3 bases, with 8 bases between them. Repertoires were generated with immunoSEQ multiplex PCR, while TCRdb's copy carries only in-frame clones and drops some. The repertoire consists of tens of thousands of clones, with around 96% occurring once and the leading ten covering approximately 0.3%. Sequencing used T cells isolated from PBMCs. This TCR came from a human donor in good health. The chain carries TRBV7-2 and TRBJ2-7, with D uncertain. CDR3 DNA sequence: TGTGCCAGCAGCTTAACTCCAAACTACGAGCAGTACTTC. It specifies CASSLTPNYEQYF.